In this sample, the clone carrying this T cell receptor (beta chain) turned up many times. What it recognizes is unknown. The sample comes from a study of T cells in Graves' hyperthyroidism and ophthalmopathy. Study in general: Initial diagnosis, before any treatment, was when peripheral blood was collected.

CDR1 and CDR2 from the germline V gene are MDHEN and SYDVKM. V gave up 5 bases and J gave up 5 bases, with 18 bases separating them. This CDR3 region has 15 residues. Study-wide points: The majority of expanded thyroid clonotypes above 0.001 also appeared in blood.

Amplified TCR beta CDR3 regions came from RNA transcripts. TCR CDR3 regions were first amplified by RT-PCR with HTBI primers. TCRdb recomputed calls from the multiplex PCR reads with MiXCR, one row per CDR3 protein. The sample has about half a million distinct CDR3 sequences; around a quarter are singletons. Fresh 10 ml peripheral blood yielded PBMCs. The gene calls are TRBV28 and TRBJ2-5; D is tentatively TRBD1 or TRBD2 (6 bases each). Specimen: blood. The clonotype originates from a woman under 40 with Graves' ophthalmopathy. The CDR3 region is CASSEGGERGETQYF. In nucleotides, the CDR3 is TGTGCCAGCAGTGAAGGGGGAGAACGGGGGGAGACCCAGTACTTC. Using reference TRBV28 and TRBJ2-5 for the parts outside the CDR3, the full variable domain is DVKVTQSSRYLVKRTGEKVFLECVQDMDHENMFWYRQDPGLGLRLIYFSYDVKMKEKGDIPEGYSVSREKKERFSLILESASTNQTSMYLCASSEGGERGETQYFGPGTRLLVL.